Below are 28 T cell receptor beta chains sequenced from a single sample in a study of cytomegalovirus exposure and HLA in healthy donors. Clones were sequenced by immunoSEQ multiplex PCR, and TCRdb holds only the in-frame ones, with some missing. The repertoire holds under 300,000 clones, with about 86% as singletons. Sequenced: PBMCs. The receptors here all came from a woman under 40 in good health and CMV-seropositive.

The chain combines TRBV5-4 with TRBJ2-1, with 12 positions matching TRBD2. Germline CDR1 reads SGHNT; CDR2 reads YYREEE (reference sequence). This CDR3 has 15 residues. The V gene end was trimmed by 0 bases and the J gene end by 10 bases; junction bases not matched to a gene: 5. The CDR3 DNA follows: TGTGCCAGCAGCTTGGAAGGACTAGCGGGACGAGAGCAGTTCTTC. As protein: CASSLEGLAGREQFF.

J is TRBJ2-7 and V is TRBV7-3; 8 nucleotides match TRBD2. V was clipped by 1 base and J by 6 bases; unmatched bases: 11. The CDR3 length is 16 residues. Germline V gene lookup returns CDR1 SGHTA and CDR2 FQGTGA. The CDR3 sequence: CASSLIRAGGGGEQYF. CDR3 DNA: TGTGCCAGCAGCTTAATCCGGGCGGGAGGAGGGGGCGAGCAGTACTTC.

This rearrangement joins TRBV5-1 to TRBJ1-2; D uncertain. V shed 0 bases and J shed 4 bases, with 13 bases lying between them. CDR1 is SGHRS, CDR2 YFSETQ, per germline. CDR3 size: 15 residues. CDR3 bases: TGCGCCAGCAGCTTGGTGGAGGGAGGTCCCTATGGCTACACCTTC. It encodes CASSLVEGGPYGYTF.

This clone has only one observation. The CDR3 loop is CASSDDRTSGIRGGELFF. The CDR3 nucleotides are TGTGCCAGCAGTGATGACCGGACTAGCGGGATTAGGGGCGGGGAGCTGTTTTTT. The chain couples TRBV2 to TRBJ2-2; 12 nucleotides line up with TRBD2. V lost 3 bases to trimming and J lost 7 bases; unmatched junction nucleotides: 12. Per the germline V gene, CDR1 is SNHLY and CDR2 is FYNNEI. The CDR3 loop spans 18 amino acids.

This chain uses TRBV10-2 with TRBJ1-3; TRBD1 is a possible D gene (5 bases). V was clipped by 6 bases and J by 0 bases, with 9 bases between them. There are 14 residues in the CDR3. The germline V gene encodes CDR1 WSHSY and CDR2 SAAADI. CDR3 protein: CASRGGSSGNTIYF. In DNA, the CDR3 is TGCGCCAGCAGGGGGGGGTCCTCTGGAAACACCATATATTTT.

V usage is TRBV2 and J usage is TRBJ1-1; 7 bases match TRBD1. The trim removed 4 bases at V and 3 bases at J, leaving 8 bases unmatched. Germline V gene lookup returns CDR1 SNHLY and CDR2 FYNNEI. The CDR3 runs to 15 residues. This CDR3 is CASSGEGAADTEAFF. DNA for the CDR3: TGTGCCAGCAGTGGAGAGGGGGCCGCGGACACTGAAGCTTTCTTT.

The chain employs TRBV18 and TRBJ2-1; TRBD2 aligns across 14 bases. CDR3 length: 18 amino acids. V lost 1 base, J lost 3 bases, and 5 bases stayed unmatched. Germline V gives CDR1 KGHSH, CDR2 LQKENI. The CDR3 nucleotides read TGTGCCAGCTCACCACTGGGACTAGCGGGAGTAAACTACAATGAGCAGTTCTTC. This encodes CASSPLGLAGVNYNEQFF.

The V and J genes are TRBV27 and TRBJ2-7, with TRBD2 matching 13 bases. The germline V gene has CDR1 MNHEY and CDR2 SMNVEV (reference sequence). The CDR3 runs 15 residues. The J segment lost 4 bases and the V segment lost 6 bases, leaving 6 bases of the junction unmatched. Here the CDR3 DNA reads TGTGCCAGCAGGAGGACTAGCGGGAGAACATACGAGCAGTACTTC. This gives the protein CASRRTSGRTYEQYF.

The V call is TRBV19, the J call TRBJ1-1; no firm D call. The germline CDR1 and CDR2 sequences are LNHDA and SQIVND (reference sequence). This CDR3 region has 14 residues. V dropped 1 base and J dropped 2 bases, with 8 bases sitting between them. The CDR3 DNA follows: TGTGCCAGTAGTATAGGCGGCCAAAACACTGAAGCTTTCTTT. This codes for CASSIGGQNTEAFF.

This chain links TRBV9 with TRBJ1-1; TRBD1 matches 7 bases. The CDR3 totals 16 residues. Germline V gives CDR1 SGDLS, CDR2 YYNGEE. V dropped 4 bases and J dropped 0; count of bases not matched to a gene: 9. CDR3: CASSPFGQALNTEAFF. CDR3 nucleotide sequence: TGTGCCAGCAGCCCTTTCGGACAGGCGTTGAACACTGAAGCTTTCTTT.

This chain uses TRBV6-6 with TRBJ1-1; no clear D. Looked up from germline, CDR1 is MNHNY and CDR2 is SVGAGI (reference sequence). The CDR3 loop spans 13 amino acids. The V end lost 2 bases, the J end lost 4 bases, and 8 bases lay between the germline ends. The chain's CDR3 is CASSYEEGTEAFF. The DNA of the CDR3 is TGTGCCAGCAGTTACGAGGAGGGCACTGAAGCTTTCTTT.

The CDR3 spells CATSRSQTSGSSEQYF. DNA for the CDR3: TGTGCCACCAGCAGATCACAGACTAGCGGGAGTAGCGAGCAGTACTTC. The chain links TRBV15 to TRBJ2-7; 12 bases agree with TRBD2. Trimming removed 2 bases from V and 6 bases from J; junction bases left unmatched: 8. The CDR3 runs 16 residues. Germline V gene lookup returns CDR1 LNHNV and CDR2 YYDKDF (reference sequence). Together with reference TRBV15 and TRBJ2-7, the CDR3 gives the full variable domain: DAMVIQNPRYQVTQFGKPVTLSCSQTLNHNVMYWYQQKSSQAPKLLFHYYDKDFNNEADTPDNFQSRRPNTSFCFLDIRSPGLGDTAMYLCATSRSQTSGSSEQYFGPGTRLTVT.

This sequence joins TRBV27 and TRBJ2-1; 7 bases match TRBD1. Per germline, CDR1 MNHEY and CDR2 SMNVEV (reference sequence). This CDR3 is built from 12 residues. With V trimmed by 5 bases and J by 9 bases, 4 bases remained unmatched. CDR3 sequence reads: CASSTHRGEQFF. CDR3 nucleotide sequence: TGTGCCAGCAGTACCCACAGGGGTGAGCAGTTCTTC.

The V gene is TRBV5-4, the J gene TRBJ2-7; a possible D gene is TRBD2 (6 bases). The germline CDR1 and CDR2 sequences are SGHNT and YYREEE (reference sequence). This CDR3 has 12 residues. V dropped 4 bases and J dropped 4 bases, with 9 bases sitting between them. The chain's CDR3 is CASSPGGYEQYF. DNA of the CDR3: TGTGCCAGCAGCCCTGGAGGGTACGAGCAGTACTTC.

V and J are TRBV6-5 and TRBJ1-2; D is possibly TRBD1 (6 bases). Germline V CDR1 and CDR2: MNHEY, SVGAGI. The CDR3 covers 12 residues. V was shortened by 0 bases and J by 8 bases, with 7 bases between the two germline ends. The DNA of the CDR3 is TGTGCCAGCAGTTACTCGCAGGGGGGCTACACCTTC. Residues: CASSYSQGGYTF.

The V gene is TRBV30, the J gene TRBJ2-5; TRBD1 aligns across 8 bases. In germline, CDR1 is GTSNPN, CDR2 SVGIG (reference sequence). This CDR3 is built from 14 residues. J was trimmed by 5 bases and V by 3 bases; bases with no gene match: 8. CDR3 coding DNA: TGTGCCTGGAGCGAACAGGGGGTCGGGGAGACCCAGTACTTC. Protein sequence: CAWSEQGVGETQYF.

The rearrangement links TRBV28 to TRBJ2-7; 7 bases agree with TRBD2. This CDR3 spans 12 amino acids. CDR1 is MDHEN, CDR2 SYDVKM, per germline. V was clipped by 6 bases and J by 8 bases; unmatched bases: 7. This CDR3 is CASSPGRSQQYF. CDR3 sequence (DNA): TGTGCCAGCAGCCCCGGGAGGAGTCAGCAGTACTTC.

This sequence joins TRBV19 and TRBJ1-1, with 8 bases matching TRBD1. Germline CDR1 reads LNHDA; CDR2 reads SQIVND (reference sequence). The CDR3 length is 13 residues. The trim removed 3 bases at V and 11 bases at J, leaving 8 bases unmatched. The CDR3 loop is CASSIREQGDAFF. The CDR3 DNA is TGTGCCAGTAGTATCAGGGAACAGGGGGATGCTTTCTTT. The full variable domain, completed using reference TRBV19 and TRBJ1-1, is DGGITQSPKYLFRKEGQNVTLSCEQNLNHDAMYWYRQDPGQGLRLIYYSQIVNDFQKGDIAEGYSVSREKKESFPLTVTSAQKNPTAFYLCASSIREQGDAFFGQGTRLTVV.

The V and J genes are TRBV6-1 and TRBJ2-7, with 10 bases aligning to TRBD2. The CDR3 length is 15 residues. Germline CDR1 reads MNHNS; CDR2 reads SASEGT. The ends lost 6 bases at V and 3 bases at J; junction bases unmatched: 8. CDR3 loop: CASRPSSGRFYEQYF. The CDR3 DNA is TGTGCCAGCAGACCGTCTAGCGGGAGATTCTACGAGCAGTACTTC.

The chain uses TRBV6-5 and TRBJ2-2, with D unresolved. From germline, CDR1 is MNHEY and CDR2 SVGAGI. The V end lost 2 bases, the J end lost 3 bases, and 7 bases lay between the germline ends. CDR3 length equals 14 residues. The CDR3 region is CASSYIRDTGELFF. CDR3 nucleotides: TGTGCCAGCAGTTACATCCGGGACACCGGGGAGCTGTTTTTT.

CDR3 residues: CASSQAGVHGYTF. The CDR3 nucleotides are TGTGCCAGCAGCCAAGCAGGGGTCCATGGCTACACCTTC. The rearrangement uses TRBV14 and TRBJ1-2; possibly TRBD1 for D (6 bases). In germline, CDR1 is SGHDN, CDR2 FVKESK. V was cut by 1 base and J by 6 bases, with 9 bases left in between. This CDR3 spans 13 amino acids.

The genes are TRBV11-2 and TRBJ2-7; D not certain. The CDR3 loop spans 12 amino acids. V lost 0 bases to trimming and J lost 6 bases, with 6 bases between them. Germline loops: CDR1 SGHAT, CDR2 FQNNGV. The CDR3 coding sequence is TGTGCCAGCAGCTTAGAACGGAGCGAGCAGTACTTC. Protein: CASSLERSEQYF.

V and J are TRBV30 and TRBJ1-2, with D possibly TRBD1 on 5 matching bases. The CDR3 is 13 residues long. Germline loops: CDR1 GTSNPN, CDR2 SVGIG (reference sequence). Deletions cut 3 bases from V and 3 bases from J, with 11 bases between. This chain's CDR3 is CAWSRDLYYGYTF. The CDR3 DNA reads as TGTGCCTGGAGCCGGGACTTGTACTATGGCTACACCTTC. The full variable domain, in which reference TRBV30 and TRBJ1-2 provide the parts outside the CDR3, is SQTIHQWPATLVQPVGSPLSLECTVEGTSNPNLYWYRQAAGRGLQLLFYSVGIGQISSEVPQNLSASRPQDRQFILSSKKLLLSDSGFYLCAWSRDLYYGYTFGSGTRLTVV.

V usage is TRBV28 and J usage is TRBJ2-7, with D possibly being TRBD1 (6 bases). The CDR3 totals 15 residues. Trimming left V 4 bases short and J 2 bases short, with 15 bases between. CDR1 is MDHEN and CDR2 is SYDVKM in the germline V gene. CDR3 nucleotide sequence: TGTGCCAGCAGTTCTATGGCCACAGGGCCCTACGAGCAGTACTTC. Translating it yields CASSSMATGPYEQYF. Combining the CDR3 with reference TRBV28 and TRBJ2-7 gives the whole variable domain DVKVTQSSRYLVKRTGEKVFLECVQDMDHENMFWYRQDPGLGLRLIYFSYDVKMKEKGDIPEGYSVSREKKERFSLILESASTNQTSMYLCASSSMATGPYEQYFGPGTRLTVT.

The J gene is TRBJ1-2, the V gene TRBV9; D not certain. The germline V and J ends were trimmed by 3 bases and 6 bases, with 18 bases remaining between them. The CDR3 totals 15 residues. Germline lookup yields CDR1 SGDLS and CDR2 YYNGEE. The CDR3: CASSGGHHALDGYTF. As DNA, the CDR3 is TGTGCCAGCAGCGGAGGGCACCATGCCCTCGATGGCTACACCTTC.

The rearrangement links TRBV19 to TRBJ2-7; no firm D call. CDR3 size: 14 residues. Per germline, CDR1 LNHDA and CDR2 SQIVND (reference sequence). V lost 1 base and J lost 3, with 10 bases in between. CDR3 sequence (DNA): TGTGCCAGTAGTATAGGCCAGGTGAACTACGAGCAGTACTTC. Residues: CASSIGQVNYEQYF.

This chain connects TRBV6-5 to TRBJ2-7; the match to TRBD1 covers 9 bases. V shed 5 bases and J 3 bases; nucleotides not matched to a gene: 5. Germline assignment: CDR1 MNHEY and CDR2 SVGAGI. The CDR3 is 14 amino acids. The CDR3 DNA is TGTGCCAGCAGTGCTCCGGGACAGGGCTACGAGCAGTACTTC. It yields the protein CASSAPGQGYEQYF.

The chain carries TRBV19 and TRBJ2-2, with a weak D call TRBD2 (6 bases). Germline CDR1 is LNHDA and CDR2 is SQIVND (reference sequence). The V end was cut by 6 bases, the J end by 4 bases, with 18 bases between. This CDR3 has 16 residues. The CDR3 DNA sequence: TGTGCCAGTAGGAACCCCCCAGGGAGGTCCACCGGGGAGCTGTTTTTT. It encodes CASRNPPGRSTGELFF.